This T cell receptor beta chain was captured in a study of blood T cell repertoires in COVID-19 (TCRdb year 2020). About the investigation overall: Collaborator samples came from the United States, Italy and Spain and covered acute and convalescent phases of COVID-19. The repertoires were made available in a free public database intended to serve as a resource for research on the immune response to SARS-CoV-2. Deeply sampled blood TCRbeta repertoires from subjects exposed to, actively infected with, or recovered from COVID-19 were included in the dataset. The material from the prospective study consisted of cDNA or gDNA derived from T cells, B-cell-depleted T cells, or PBMCs. Where HLA class I and class II types were available, the types were taken from metadata supplied by the sample provider, not from assay-based typing. The sample metadata nearly always contained a de-identified subject ID, COVID-19 status, age in years and sex. Samples came from the ongoing ImmuneRACE study (first 160 participants) plus 1,254 subjects from 6 global collaborators. What the study reported, not specific to this receptor: Clinical and demographic metadata were provided uncurated, with the amount varying by source and participant.

TCRbeta CDR3 regions were amplified from genomic DNA using the immunoSEQ Assay, a bias-controlled multiplex PCR. The original methods were these. The number of nucleated cells in each sample was estimated from the amplification of reference gene primers within the assay. To quantify the absolute abundance of each unique TCRbeta CDR3 rearrangement, sequence reads were collapsed and filtered. For each sample, productive Simpson clonality was calculated as the square root of Simpson's diversity index over productive rearrangements. TCRdb stores this immuneACCESS table with in-frame sequences only. Part of the clones is absent; in the studies checked, under half of the shortfall reflects unresolved V genes, and no reason is known for the rest. That table furnishes V, J and clone size, whereas the DNA furnished D and trimming. Here the sample has 100,000 to 150,000 clones; 60% to 75% occur a single time. The ten top clones hold 1.9% of the sample.

With respect to this clone: No cognate antigen has been identified for it. Base qualities are not provided; no much larger clone lies one nucleotide away.

The germline V gene (reference sequence) gives CDR1 as SGHNT and CDR2 as YYREEE. Spanning cysteine to phenylalanine, the CDR3 consists of 16 amino acids. CDR3 DNA only is kept here, 48 bases in frame from base 1. V lost 4 bases and J lost 9 bases; the stretch between them is 24 bases long. Each collaborating institution followed its own protocols to collect whole blood in K2EDTA tubes. For TCRbeta analysis, collaborators shipped samples as frozen whole blood, isolated PBMCs, or DNA extracted from either of those sample types. This receptor was identified in a woman in her 70s with acute or convalescent COVID-19. Sequencing was performed on peripheral blood. The chain is assembled from TRBV5-4 and TRBJ2-3; tentative D gene TRBD1, with 6 bases matching. The sequence in DNA is TGTGCCAGCAGCGGCCCCACAGGGTGGTCGCGGCAGACGCAGTATTTT. It is translated as CASSGPTGWSRQTQYF.